This TCR beta chain was recorded in a study of shared clonotypes between healthy human individuals. Study observations and caveats: Some naive CD4 clonotypes, roughly 4.7%, turned up in common across several donors. Even with large depth, rarefaction showed that sorted-subset sequencing was incomplete. A reduction in generation probabilities was seen for non-shared clonotypes relative to those shared by all four donors.

About this clone: What it binds is not known.

CDR3 size: 16 residues. Trimming took 1 base from V and 1 from J, leaving 13 bases between them. Germline CDR1 and CDR2: MDHEN and SYDVKM. Researchers ran the assay at a deep level. Clones were read by immunoSEQ multiplex PCR, and TCRdb kept only the in-frame ones, dropping some. The repertoire includes 2 million to 2.5 million clones, under 95% of them detected once, and 0.37% sits in the top ten. The clonotype comes from a man between 18 and 35 years old in good health. Some clones in this sample may be carry-over from other donors' samples. The sequenced sample was naive CD4+ T cells from PBMCs. Noted subset: CD45RA+ positively selected. The rearrangement links TRBV28 to TRBJ1-1, with a tentative D call TRBD1 (5 bases). In DNA form, the CDR3 reads TGTGCCAGCAGTTTATTTCCGGGACGGCGGAACACTGAAGCTTTCTTT. It specifies CASSLFPGRRNTEAFF.